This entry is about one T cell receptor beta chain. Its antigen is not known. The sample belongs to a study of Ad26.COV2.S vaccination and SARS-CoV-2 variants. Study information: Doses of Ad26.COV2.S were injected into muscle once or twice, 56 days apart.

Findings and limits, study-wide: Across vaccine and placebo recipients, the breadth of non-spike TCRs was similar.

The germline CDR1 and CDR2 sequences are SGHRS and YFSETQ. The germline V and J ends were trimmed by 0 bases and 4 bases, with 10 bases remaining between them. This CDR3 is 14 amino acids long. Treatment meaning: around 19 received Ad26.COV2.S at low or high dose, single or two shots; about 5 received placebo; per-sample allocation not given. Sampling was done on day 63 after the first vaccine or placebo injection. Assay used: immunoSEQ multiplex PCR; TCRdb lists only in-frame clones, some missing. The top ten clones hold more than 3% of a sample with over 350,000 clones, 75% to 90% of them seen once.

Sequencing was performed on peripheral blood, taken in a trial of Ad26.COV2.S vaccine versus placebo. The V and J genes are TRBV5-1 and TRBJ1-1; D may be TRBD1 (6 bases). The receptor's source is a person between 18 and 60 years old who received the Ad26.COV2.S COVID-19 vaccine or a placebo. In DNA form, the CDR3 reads TGCGCCAGCAGCTTGGAGACAGGAAGCACTGAAGCTTTCTTT. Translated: CASSLETGSTEAFF. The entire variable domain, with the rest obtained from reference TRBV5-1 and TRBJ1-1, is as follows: KAGVTQTPRYLIKTRGQQVTLSCSPISGHRSVSWYQQTPGQGLQFLFEYFSETQRNKGNFPGRFSGRQFSNSRSEMNVSTLELGDSALYLCASSLETGSTEAFFGQGTRLTVV.